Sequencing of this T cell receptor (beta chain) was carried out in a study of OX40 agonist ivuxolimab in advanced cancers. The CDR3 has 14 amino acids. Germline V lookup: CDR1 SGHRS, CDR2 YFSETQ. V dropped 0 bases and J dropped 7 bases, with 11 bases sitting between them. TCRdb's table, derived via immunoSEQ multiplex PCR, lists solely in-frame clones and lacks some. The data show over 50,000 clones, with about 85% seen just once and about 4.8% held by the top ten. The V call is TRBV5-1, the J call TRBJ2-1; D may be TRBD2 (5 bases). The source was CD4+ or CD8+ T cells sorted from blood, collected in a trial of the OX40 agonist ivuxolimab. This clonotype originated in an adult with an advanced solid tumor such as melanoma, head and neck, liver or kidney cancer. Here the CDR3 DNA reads TGCGCCAGCAGCTTGGCGGTAGCGCAGAATGAGCAGTTCTTC. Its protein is CASSLAVAQNEQFF.